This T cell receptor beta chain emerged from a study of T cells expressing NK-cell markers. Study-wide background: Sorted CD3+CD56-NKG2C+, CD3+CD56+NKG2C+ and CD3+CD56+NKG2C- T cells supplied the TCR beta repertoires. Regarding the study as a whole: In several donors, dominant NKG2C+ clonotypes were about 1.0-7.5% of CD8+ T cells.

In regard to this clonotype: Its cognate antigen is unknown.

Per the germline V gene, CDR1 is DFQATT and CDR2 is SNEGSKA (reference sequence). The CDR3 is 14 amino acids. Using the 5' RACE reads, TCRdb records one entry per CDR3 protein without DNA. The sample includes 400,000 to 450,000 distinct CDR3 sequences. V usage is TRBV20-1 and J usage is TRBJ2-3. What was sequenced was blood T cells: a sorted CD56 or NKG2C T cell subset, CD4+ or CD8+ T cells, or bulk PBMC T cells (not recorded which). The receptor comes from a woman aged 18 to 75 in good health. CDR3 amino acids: CSARDRLATDTQYF.